A selection of T cell receptor beta chains follows, all from one sample in a study of blood T cell repertoires in COVID-19. The repertoire was sequenced with immunoSEQ multiplex PCR; TCRdb's copy has only in-frame clones and lacks some. The top ten clones hold roughly 4.5% of a sample with around 72,000 clones, more than 65% of them seen once. Sequencing used peripheral blood. The origin of the receptors is a woman aged 60-75 years with acute or convalescent COVID-19. CDR3s include the opening cysteine and the closing phenylalanine or tryptophan. The order of the fields is J gene, clone size, V gene, D gene, CDR3 DNA, CDR3 protein. A D gene is named only where the DNA matches it firmly. Some rows mark clone size as missing; the rest say once, few, many or name a class of expanded clone.

j_call: TRBJ1-4; clone_size: -; v_call: TRBV4-1; d_call: -; cdr3_nt: TGCGCCAGCAGCCAACCGACTAATGAAAAACTGTTTTTT; cdr3_aa: CASSQPTNEKLFF
j_call: TRBJ2-3; clone_size: -; v_call: TRBV3-1/TRBV3-2; d_call: TRBD1; cdr3_nt: TGTGCCAGCAGCCCGCAGAGGACAGGACGAAATACGCAGTATTTT; cdr3_aa: CASSPQRTGRNTQYF
j_call: TRBJ1-2; clone_size: once; v_call: TRBV19; d_call: TRBD1; cdr3_nt: TGTGCCAGTACCGGTACAGGGGGAGGGGGTGGCTACACCTTC; cdr3_aa: CASTGTGGGGGYTF
j_call: TRBJ1-1; clone_size: -; v_call: TRBV12-3/TRBV12-4; d_call: TRBD1; cdr3_nt: TGTGCCAGCAGCCCAGGGGGTGGCCAAGAAGCTTTCTTT; cdr3_aa: CASSPGGGQEAFF
j_call: TRBJ1-1; clone_size: -; v_call: TRBV19; d_call: -; cdr3_nt: TGTGCCAGTAGACACACAGGGTTGACTTTCTTT; cdr3_aa: CASRHTGLTFF
j_call: TRBJ1-2; clone_size: few; v_call: TRBV6-6; d_call: TRBD1; cdr3_nt: TGTGCCAGCAGATTCGGACAGGCGAGTAACTATGGCTACACCTTC; cdr3_aa: CASRFGQASNYGYTF
j_call: TRBJ1-6; clone_size: -; v_call: TRBV19; d_call: -; cdr3_nt: TGTGCCAGTAGTATACAGGCAACAACCTTTAATTCACCCCTCCACTTT; cdr3_aa: CASSIQATTFNSPLHF
j_call: TRBJ1-2; clone_size: -; v_call: TRBV15; d_call: -; cdr3_nt: TGTGCCACCAGCGGGGGCGGGGGGCAGGTCTATGGCTACACCTTC; cdr3_aa: CATSGGGGQVYGYTF
j_call: TRBJ2-3; clone_size: -; v_call: TRBV29-1; d_call: -; cdr3_nt: TGCAGCGTTGAATCGGGGGTAGATACGCAGTATTTT; cdr3_aa: CSVESGVDTQYF
j_call: TRBJ2-1; clone_size: -; v_call: TRBV6-6; d_call: -; cdr3_nt: TGTGCCAGCAGGCCTACAGGGTGGGAGCAGTTCTTC; cdr3_aa: CASRPTGWEQFF
j_call: TRBJ1-2; clone_size: -; v_call: TRBV5-1; d_call: -; cdr3_nt: TGCGCCAGCAATAGGGGCGACCAATCCTCTAGCTATGGCTACACCTTC; cdr3_aa: CASNRGDQSSSYGYTF
j_call: TRBJ2-3; clone_size: -; v_call: TRBV5-1; d_call: -; cdr3_nt: TGCGCCAGCAGCCTCCAGGGGTTTGCCACAGATACGCAGTATTTT; cdr3_aa: CASSLQGFATDTQYF
j_call: TRBJ2-2; clone_size: -; v_call: TRBV27; d_call: TRBD2; cdr3_nt: TGTGCCAGCAGTTTAGCGGGGGGGCCTAGTGGGGAGCTGTTTTTT; cdr3_aa: CASSLAGGPSGELFF
j_call: TRBJ2-1; clone_size: -; v_call: TRBV11-2; d_call: -; cdr3_nt: TGTGCCAGCAGCCAGGGATCGGATGAGCAGTTCTTC; cdr3_aa: CASSQGSDEQFF
j_call: TRBJ1-1; clone_size: -; v_call: TRBV3-1/TRBV3-2; d_call: -; cdr3_nt: TGTGCCAGCAGCCAAGACGGGGGGTACGGCAATAAGCTTGAAGCTTTCTTT; cdr3_aa: CASSQDGGYGNKLEAFF
j_call: TRBJ2-1; clone_size: -; v_call: TRBV24-1; d_call: TRBD2; cdr3_nt: TGTGCCACCAGTGATTTGAGGACTAGCGGGGGCGTAAATGAGCAGTTCTTC; cdr3_aa: CATSDLRTSGGVNEQFF
j_call: TRBJ2-7; clone_size: -; v_call: TRBV11-3; d_call: TRBD1; cdr3_nt: TGTGCCAGCAGCTCTCGGGACAGGGGCTACGAGCAGTACTTC; cdr3_aa: CASSSRDRGYEQYF
j_call: TRBJ1-6; clone_size: -; v_call: TRBV6-1; d_call: TRBD1; cdr3_nt: TGTGCCAGCAGTCAACCCTCAGGGGGAAGTTTACCCCTCCACTTT; cdr3_aa: CASSQPSGGSLPLHF
j_call: TRBJ2-2; clone_size: -; v_call: TRBV7-2; d_call: -; cdr3_nt: TGTGCCAGCAGCTACTCCCAGGGGAAGGGGGAGCTGTTTTTT; cdr3_aa: CASSYSQGKGELFF
j_call: TRBJ1-1; clone_size: -; v_call: TRBV9; d_call: -; cdr3_nt: TGTGCCAGCAGCGGGGTTGGGGGGACCACTGAAGCTTTCTTT; cdr3_aa: CASSGVGGTTEAFF
j_call: TRBJ1-4; clone_size: -; v_call: TRBV21-1; d_call: -; cdr3_nt: TGTGCCAGCAGCCCCCGGGTAGAGGGCCGGGCAGAAAAACTGTTTTTT; cdr3_aa: CASSPRVEGRAEKLFF
j_call: TRBJ1-3; clone_size: -; v_call: TRBV5-6; d_call: TRBD1; cdr3_nt: TGTGCCAGCAGCTTGGCCGTAGGGGGCAAGGGAAACACCATATATTTT; cdr3_aa: CASSLAVGGKGNTIYF
j_call: TRBJ1-1; clone_size: few; v_call: TRBV3-1/TRBV3-2; d_call: -; cdr3_nt: TGTGCCAGCAGCCCCTCACAGACCGTGAACACTGAAGCTTTCTTT; cdr3_aa: CASSPSQTVNTEAFF
j_call: TRBJ2-7; clone_size: -; v_call: TRBV4-1; d_call: TRBD1; cdr3_nt: TGCGCCAGCAGCCAAGAAGGGACAGGGAACAACTACGAGCAGTACTTC; cdr3_aa: CASSQEGTGNNYEQYF
j_call: TRBJ1-3; clone_size: -; v_call: TRBV6-5; d_call: -; cdr3_nt: TGTGCCAGCAGTTCCCTCGGGGGTACTGGAAACACCATATATTTT; cdr3_aa: CASSSLGGTGNTIYF
j_call: TRBJ1-2; clone_size: -; v_call: TRBV5-4; d_call: -; cdr3_nt: TGTGCCAGCAGCATATCGGGAGGGTATGGCTACACCTTC; cdr3_aa: CASSISGGYGYTF
j_call: TRBJ2-1; clone_size: -; v_call: TRBV3-1/TRBV3-2; d_call: -; cdr3_nt: TGTGCCAGCAGCCAAGAGCCCCGCCCAGACAATGAGCAGTTCTTC; cdr3_aa: CASSQEPRPDNEQFF
j_call: TRBJ1-6; clone_size: -; v_call: TRBV19; d_call: -; cdr3_nt: TGTGCCAGTAGCCCGACAGTCTATAATTCACCCCTCCACTTT; cdr3_aa: CASSPTVYNSPLHF
j_call: TRBJ1-3; clone_size: -; v_call: TRBV5-6; d_call: -; cdr3_nt: TGTGCCAGCAGCTTGGATGGTCAGGGACTAAACACCATATATTTT; cdr3_aa: CASSLDGQGLNTIYF